The clone carrying this T cell receptor beta chain was found a few times. Antigen specificity is unknown. This sample stems from a study of cytomegalovirus exposure and HLA in healthy donors. Overall study findings and caveats: Researchers had no immune exposure information except CMV serostatus available. Later, TCR association rates were found to vary by HLA locus, highest for DRB1 and lowest for HLA-C.

Primers included in the PCR were 60 Vbeta and 13 Jbeta primers. The authors' processing: A later analysis counted 65 million to 90 million unique TCR beta chains, some 12 million shared. Generated by immunoSEQ multiplex PCR, the TCRdb table keeps only in-frame clones and is missing some. That table gives V, J and clone size, and the DNA gave D and trimming. The repertoire includes under 100,000 clones, more than 60% of them detected once, and under 2.5% sits in the top ten. CDR3 length: 14 residues. V lost 8 bases to trimming and J lost 3 bases; unmatched junction nucleotides: 7. Germline CDR1 is MNHNS and CDR2 is SASEGT.

This sequence originates from a boy aged 5-17 years in good health and CMV-seronegative. The chain uses TRBV6-1 and TRBJ2-7, with TRBD1 matching 10 bases. The material sequenced was PBMCs. CDR3 loop: CASERDRGVYEQYF. The CDR3 DNA follows: TGTGCCAGCGAGAGGGACAGGGGAGTCTACGAGCAGTACTTC.